These 6 T cell receptor beta chains came from one sample sequenced in a study of blood T cell repertoires in COVID-19. TCRdb keeps only in-frame clones here, not all; method: immunoSEQ multiplex PCR. The sample carries some 670,000 clones, 85% to 90% recorded once. Sequencing used peripheral blood. These receptors were collected from a woman between 18 and 29 years old with acute or convalescent COVID-19.

This CDR3 reads CASSQEPGSSTYGYTF. The CDR3 nucleotides are TGCGCCAGCAGCCAAGAGCCGGGGAGTAGTACCTATGGCTACACCTTC. The chain employs TRBV4-3 and TRBJ1-2; D call uncertain. The CDR3 runs to 16 residues. The germline V gene has CDR1 LGHNA and CDR2 YSLEER. V lost 0 bases to trimming and J lost 4 bases, with 15 bases between them.

The chain is built from TRBV5-5 and TRBJ1-2; the D gene is possibly TRBD1 (6 bases). The germline V and J ends were trimmed by 1 base and 3 bases, with 7 bases remaining between them. Germline CDR1 reads SGHKS; CDR2 reads YYEKEE (reference sequence). The CDR3 loop spans 13 amino acids. CDR3 sequence reads: CASSLNRDYGYTF. In nucleotides, the CDR3 is TGTGCCAGCAGCTTGAACAGGGACTATGGCTACACCTTC.

The chain has TRBV6-5 and TRBJ2-1; the D gene is possibly TRBD2 (7 bases). CDR1 MNHEY and CDR2 SVGAGI come from the germline V gene. The CDR3 spans 14 residues. V was cut by 8 bases and J by 4 bases, with 15 bases left in between. The CDR3 coding sequence is TGTGCCAGCGGAAGGGGGGGGGCTTACAATGAGCAGTTCTTC. Encoded protein: CASGRGGAYNEQFF.

The chain carries TRBV10-1 and TRBJ1-2; tentative D call: TRBD1 (5 bases). CDR1 and CDR2 from the germline V gene are WNHNN and SYGVQD (reference sequence). V lost 8 bases to trimming and J lost 7 bases, with 17 bases between them. The CDR3 consists of 13 residues. The CDR3 region has the DNA TGCGCCAGCCACCCCCCCAGGGTAGGTGGCTACACCTTC. This encodes CASHPPRVGGYTF.

The chain has TRBV6-2 or TRBV6-3 and TRBJ1-2; no clear D gene. The CDR3 is 13 residues long. V was clipped by 2 bases and J by 7 bases, with 11 bases between them. From germline, CDR1 is MNHEY and CDR2 SVGEGT. This CDR3 reads CASSYSGVPGYTF. The CDR3 region has the DNA TGTGCCAGCAGTTACAGCGGGGTGCCTGGCTACACCTTC.

This clone was detected only a few times. J is TRBJ1-1 and V is TRBV6-5, with unresolved D. CDR3 length: 11 residues. Germline V gives CDR1 MNHEY, CDR2 SVGAGI. Trimming removed 8 bases at V and 1 base at J, with 5 bases between. CDR3 in amino acids: CASRSNTEAFF. The CDR3 DNA follows: TGTGCCAGCCGGTCGAACACTGAAGCTTTCTTT.